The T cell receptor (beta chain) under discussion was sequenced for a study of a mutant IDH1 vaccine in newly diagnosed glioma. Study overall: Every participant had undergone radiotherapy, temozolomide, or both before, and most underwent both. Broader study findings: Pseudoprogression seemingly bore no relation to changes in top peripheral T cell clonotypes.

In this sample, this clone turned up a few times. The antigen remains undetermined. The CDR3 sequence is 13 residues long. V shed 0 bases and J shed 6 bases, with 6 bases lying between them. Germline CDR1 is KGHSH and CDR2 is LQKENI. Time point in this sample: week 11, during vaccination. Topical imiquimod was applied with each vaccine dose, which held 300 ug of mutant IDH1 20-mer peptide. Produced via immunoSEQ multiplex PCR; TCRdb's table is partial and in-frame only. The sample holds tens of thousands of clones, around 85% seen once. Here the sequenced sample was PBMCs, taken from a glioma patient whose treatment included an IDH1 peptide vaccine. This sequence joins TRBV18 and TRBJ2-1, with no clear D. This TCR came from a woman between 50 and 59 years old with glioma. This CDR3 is CASSPPWGNEQFF. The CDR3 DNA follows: TGTGCCAGCTCACCACCGTGGGGCAATGAGCAGTTCTTC.